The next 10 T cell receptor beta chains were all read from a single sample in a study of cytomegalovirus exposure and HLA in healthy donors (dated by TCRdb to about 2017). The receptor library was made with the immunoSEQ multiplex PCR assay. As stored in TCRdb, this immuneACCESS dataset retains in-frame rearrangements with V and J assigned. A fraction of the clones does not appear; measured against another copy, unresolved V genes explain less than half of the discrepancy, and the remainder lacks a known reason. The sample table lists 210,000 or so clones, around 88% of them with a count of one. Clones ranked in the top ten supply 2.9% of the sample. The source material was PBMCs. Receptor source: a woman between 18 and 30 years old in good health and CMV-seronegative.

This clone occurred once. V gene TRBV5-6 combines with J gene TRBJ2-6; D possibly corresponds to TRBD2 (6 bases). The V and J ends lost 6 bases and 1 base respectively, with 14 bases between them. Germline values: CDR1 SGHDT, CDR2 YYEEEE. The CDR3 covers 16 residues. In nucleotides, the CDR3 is TGTGCCAGCATTTTGCGGGAAGTATCTGGGGCCAACGTCCTGACTTTC. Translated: CASILREVSGANVLTF.

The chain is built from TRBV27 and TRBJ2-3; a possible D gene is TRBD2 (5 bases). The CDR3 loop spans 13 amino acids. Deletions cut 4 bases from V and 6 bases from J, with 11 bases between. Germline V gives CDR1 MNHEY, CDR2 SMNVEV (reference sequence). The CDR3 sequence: CASSSGLTDTQYF. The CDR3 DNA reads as TGTGCCAGCAGTTCCGGACTCACTGATACGCAGTATTTT.

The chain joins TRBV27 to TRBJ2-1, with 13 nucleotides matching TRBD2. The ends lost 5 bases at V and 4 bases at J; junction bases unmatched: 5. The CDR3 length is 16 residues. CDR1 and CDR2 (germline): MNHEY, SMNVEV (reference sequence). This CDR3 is CASSMTSGRSYNEQFF. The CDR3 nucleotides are TGTGCCAGCAGTATGACTAGCGGGAGGTCGTACAATGAGCAGTTCTTC.

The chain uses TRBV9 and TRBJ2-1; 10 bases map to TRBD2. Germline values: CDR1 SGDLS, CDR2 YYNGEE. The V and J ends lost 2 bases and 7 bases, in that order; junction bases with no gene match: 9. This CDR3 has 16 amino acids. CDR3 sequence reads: CASSVKAGGPVNEQFF. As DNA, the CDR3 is TGTGCCAGCAGCGTGAAAGCGGGAGGGCCGGTAAATGAGCAGTTCTTC. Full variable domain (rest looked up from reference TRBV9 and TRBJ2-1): DSGVTQTPKHLITATGQRVTLRCSPRSGDLSVYWYQQSLDQGLQFLIQYYNGEERAKGNILERFSAQQFPDLHSELNLSSLELGDSALYFCASSVKAGGPVNEQFFGPGTRLTVL.

CDR3 sequence: CASRAASGPQETQYF. The DNA of the CDR3 is TGTGCCAGCAGGGCGGCTAGCGGACCCCAAGAGACCCAGTACTTC. This chain links TRBV2 with TRBJ2-5; 7 positions match TRBD2. The germline gives CDR1 SNHLY, CDR2 FYNNEI. This CDR3 spans 15 amino acids. V was pared by 6 bases and J by 1 base, with 8 bases of the junction left unmatched.

The CDR3 DNA is TGTGCCAGCAGCGTAGCTGGTAGCTCTGGAAACACCATATATTTT. It translates to CASSVAGSSGNTIYF. V is TRBV9 and J is TRBJ1-3; D ambiguous. Trimming took 0 bases from V and 0 from J, leaving 7 bases between them. This CDR3 spans 15 amino acids. The germline CDR1 and CDR2 sequences are SGDLS and YYNGEE. Looking up the rest from reference TRBV9 and TRBJ1-3 gives the full variable domain: DSGVTQTPKHLITATGQRVTLRCSPRSGDLSVYWYQQSLDQGLQFLIQYYNGEERAKGNILERFSAQQFPDLHSELNLSSLELGDSALYFCASSVAGSSGNTIYFGEGSWLTVV.

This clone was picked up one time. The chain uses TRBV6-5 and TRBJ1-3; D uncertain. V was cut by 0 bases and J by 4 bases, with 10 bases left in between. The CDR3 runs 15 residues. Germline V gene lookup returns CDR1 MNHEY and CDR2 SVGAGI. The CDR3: CASSYSGVQGNTIYF. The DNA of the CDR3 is TGTGCCAGCAGTTACTCAGGAGTACAAGGAAACACCATATATTTT.

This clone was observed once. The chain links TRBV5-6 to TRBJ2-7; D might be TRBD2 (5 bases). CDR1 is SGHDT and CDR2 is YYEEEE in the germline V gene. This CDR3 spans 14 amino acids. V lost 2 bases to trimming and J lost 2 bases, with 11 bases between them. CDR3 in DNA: TGTGCCAGCAGCTTAGGCGGGCGACCCTACGAGCAGTACTTC. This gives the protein CASSLGGRPYEQYF.

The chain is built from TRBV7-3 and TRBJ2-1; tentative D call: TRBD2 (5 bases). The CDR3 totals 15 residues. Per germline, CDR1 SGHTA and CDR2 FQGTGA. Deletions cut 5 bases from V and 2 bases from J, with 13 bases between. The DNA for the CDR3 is TGTGCCAGCAGCGCATGGGGAGAACCCTACAATGAGCAGTTCTTC. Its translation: CASSAWGEPYNEQFF.

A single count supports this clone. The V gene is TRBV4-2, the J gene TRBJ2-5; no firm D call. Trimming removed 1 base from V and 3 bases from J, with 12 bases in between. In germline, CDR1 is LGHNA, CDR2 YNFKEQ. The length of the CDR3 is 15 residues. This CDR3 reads CASSQGPLSEETQYF. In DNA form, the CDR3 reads TGTGCCAGCAGCCAAGGGCCTCTCTCCGAAGAGACCCAGTACTTC.